This TCR beta chain was identified during a study of blood T cells in healthy people across ages. Notes on the study in general: From one million sequenced T cells, diversity estimates were lower bounds. Expanded clonotype shifts may have been confounded, as the donors had an unknown CMV status.

Then a second PCR, running roughly 6 to 11 cycles, was carried out with a sample-barcoded 5' primer and a J-beta primer mix. TCRdb itself ran the 5' RACE reads through MiXCR, one entry per CDR3 protein. Among 950,000 to 1,200,000 distinct CDR3 sequences listed, roughly two fifths were seen once. V was pared by 5 bases and J by 7 bases, with 15 bases between. Germline V gives CDR1 DFQATT, CDR2 SNEGSKA (reference sequence). CDR3 length: 14 amino acids. Samples each yielded at least 6 micrograms of total RNA. Points on this clonotype: As yet, its antigen is unknown.

Sequencing was performed on blood. The V and J genes are TRBV20-1 and TRBJ1-6; no definite D call. The source of this sequence is a man aged 18-30 years in good health. CDR3 DNA: TGCAGTGCTCGCCGACTCGGTTGGAATTCACCCCTCCACTTT. It encodes CSARRLGWNSPLHF.